This passage covers 17 T cell receptor beta chains from one sample sequenced in a study of T cells after yellow fever vaccination. TCRdb itself ran the 5' RACE reads through MiXCR, one entry per CDR3 protein. Of approximately 150,000 distinct CDR3 sequences listed, about 7.7% are singletons. Source: CD4+ T cells sorted from PBMCs, taken 5 days after the yellow fever booster vaccination. The receptors come from a man aged 30 to 39 who received the YFV17D yellow fever vaccine.

The chain combines TRBV11-2 with TRBJ2-1, with D perhaps assigned TRBD1 or TRBD2 (5 bases each). CDR3 length: 19 amino acids. Trimming cost V 0 bases and J 3 bases, with 21 bases left between them. Germline V CDR1 and CDR2: SGHAT, FQNNGV. CDR3: CASSLDPRRAGTHYNEQFF. CDR3 coding DNA: TGTGCCAGCAGCTTAGACCCGAGGCGAGCCGGGACCCACTACAATGAGCAGTTCTTC.

This clonotype was picked up many times. This sequence joins TRBV25-1 and TRBJ2-7; D possibly corresponds to TRBD1 (6 bases). The CDR3 sequence is 17 residues long. Germline-derived CDR1 and CDR2 are MGHDK and SYGVNS. The ends were cut back, 0 bases at V and 1 base at J, with 16 bases in the middle. The CDR3: CASSEYWDTSQSYEQYF. DNA of the CDR3: TGTGCCAGCAGTGAATATTGGGACACCTCCCAATCCTACGAGCAGTACTTC.

This clonotype was detected ten times or more. The chain has TRBV12-3 or TRBV12-4 and TRBJ2-3; D is unresolved. The CDR3 is 13 amino acids. V gave up 6 bases and J gave up 4 bases, with 11 bases separating them. The CDR3 region has the DNA TGTGCCAGCAGACCCACTCGGGCAGATACGCAGTATTTT. The encoded protein is CASRPTRADTQYF.

The chain carries TRBV6-2 or TRBV6-3 and TRBJ1-5; D is unclear. The CDR3 extends over 14 amino acids. The V end lost 6 bases, the J end lost 1 base, and 10 bases lay between the germline ends. Germline CDR1 MNHEY, CDR2 SVGEGT. The CDR3 coding sequence is TGTGCCAGCAGACGCCCGGACAGCAATCAGCCCCAGCATTTT. Protein product: CASRRPDSNQPQHF.

This clonotype has a count of ten or more. The rearrangement joins TRBV7-2 to TRBJ2-7; TRBD1 is a possible D gene (6 bases). Germline-derived CDR1 and CDR2 are SGHTA and FQGNSA. Trimming removed 0 bases from V and 10 bases from J, with 13 bases in between. This CDR3 region has 13 residues. The CDR3 is CASSLAGAGEQYF. The CDR3 DNA reads as TGTGCCAGCAGCTTAGCTGGGGCAGGGGAACAGTACTTC. Together with reference TRBV7-2 and TRBJ2-7, the CDR3 gives the full variable domain: GAGVSQSPSNKVTEKGKDVELRCDPISGHTALYWYRQSLGQGLEFLIYFQGNSAPDKSGLPSDRFSAERTGGSVSTLTIQRTQQEDSAVYLCASSLAGAGEQYFGPGTRLTVT.

This clonotype has just a few counts. This sequence joins TRBV7-2 and TRBJ1-3, with D hard to call. This CDR3 is 15 amino acids long. V lost 5 bases and J 2 bases, leaving 13 bases between the germline ends. Germline V gene data show CDR1 as SGHTA and CDR2 as FQGNSA. CDR3 sequence (DNA): TGTGCCAGCAGCCCCCCTAGCGGTCCTGGAAACACCATATATTTT. It yields the protein CASSPPSGPGNTIYF. Supplemented by reference TRBV7-2 and TRBJ1-3, the full variable domain reads GAGVSQSPSNKVTEKGKDVELRCDPISGHTALYWYRQSLGQGLEFLIYFQGNSAPDKSGLPSDRFSAERTGGSVSTLTIQRTQQEDSAVYLCASSPPSGPGNTIYFGEGSWLTVV.

This clonotype was observed at least ten times. The CDR3 DNA follows: TGCAGCGTGGGTTCTAGCACAGATACGCAGTATTTT. It encodes CSVGSSTDTQYF. This sequence joins TRBV29-1 and TRBJ2-3, with no clear D. The V and J ends lost 6 bases and 0 bases respectively, with 7 bases between them. CDR3 length: 12 amino acids. The germline V gene encodes CDR1 SQVTM and CDR2 ANQGSEA.

Ten or more counts support this clonotype. V gene TRBV7-2 combines with J gene TRBJ2-1; tentative D call: TRBD1 (6 bases). Trimming took 2 bases from V and 5 from J, leaving 10 bases between them. From germline, CDR1 is SGHTA and CDR2 FQGNSA. The length of the CDR3 is 14 residues. The DNA of the CDR3 is TGTGCCAGCAGCTTAAGGCAGGGGAACAATGAGCAGTTCTTC. Residues: CASSLRQGNNEQFF.

This clonotype was found many times. The rearrangement uses TRBV6-1 and TRBJ2-7; 8 nucleotides align to TRBD2. The CDR3 is 14 amino acids. Germline CDR1 is MNHNS and CDR2 is SASEGT. J gave up 0 bases and V 8 bases, and 6 bases lay outside the gene matches. CDR3 nucleotides: TGTGCCAGCCAACCGGGAGGGACCTCCTACGAGCAGTACTTC. Protein sequence: CASQPGGTSYEQYF.

This clonotype was observed at least ten times. This rearrangement joins TRBV7-9 to TRBJ2-7; D is unclear. This CDR3 has 11 amino acids. Per germline, CDR1 SEHNR and CDR2 FQNEAQ (reference sequence). V was clipped by 5 bases and J by 6 bases, with 8 bases between them. The CDR3 loop reads CASSPLFEQYF. The CDR3, as DNA: TGTGCCAGCAGCCCCCTCTTCGAGCAGTACTTC.

The table lists this clonotype with many counts. The chain joins TRBV6-2 or TRBV6-3 to TRBJ1-2; no reliable D call. From germline, CDR1 is MNHEY and CDR2 SVGEGT. The V end lost 2 bases, the J end lost 8 bases, and 12 bases lay between the germline ends. The CDR3 runs to 13 residues. This CDR3 is CASSYLASKGYTF. The CDR3 nucleotides are TGTGCCAGCAGTTACCTGGCCAGTAAAGGCTACACCTTC.

As concerns this clonotype: This could be a read error, since a much larger clone is one nucleotide away. The chain uses TRBV4-3 and TRBJ2-3; tentative D call: TRBD2 (5 bases). V lost 4 bases and J lost 4, with 12 bases in between. CDR3 length: 14 residues. Germline V gene sequence: CDR1 LGHNA, CDR2 YSLEER. CDR3 DNA sequence: TGCGCCAGCAGCCTAGAGGGCGCACCAGATACGCAGTATTTT. Translated: CASSLEGAPDTQYF.

This clonotype was seen repeatedly, ten times or more. The CDR3 DNA is TGTGCCAGCAGCTTGTTCTTGCAGTCTGGGGCCAACGTCCTGACTTTC. It translates to CASSLFLQSGANVLTF. The chain joins TRBV5-8 to TRBJ2-6; D is undetermined. This CDR3 has 16 residues. V gave up 1 base and J gave up 1 base, with 9 bases separating them. Germline V CDR1 and CDR2: SGHTS, YDEGEE.

This clonotype occurred many times. The V gene is TRBV5-1, the J gene TRBJ2-7, with 8 bases identical to TRBD1. The germline gives CDR1 SGHRS, CDR2 YFSETQ. V shed 0 bases, J shed 0 bases, and the junction held 2 bases outside the gene matches. The CDR3 is 15 amino acids. As DNA, the CDR3 is TGCGCCAGCAGCTTGGTGGACAGGGACTCCTACGAGCAGTACTTC. This gives the protein CASSLVDRDSYEQYF. Combining the CDR3 with reference TRBV5-1 and TRBJ2-7 gives the whole variable domain KAGVTQTPRYLIKTRGQQVTLSCSPISGHRSVSWYQQTPGQGLQFLFEYFSETQRNKGNFPGRFSGRQFSNSRSEMNVSTLELGDSALYLCASSLVDRDSYEQYFGPGTRLTVT.

This clonotype has at least ten counts. The chain employs TRBV4-3 and TRBJ2-1; D perhaps matches TRBD2 (6 bases). The CDR3 is made up of 18 amino acids. The germline V gene encodes CDR1 LGHNA and CDR2 YSLEER. Trimming removed 0 bases from V and 8 bases from J, with 23 bases in between. The CDR3 sequence is CASSQDQPWGRRYHEQFF. CDR3 bases: TGCGCCAGCAGCCAAGATCAGCCCTGGGGGAGGAGGTATCATGAGCAGTTCTTC.

This clonotype was counted many times. The chain uses TRBV7-2 and TRBJ1-6; tentative D call: TRBD1 (5 bases). Germline V gene lookup returns CDR1 SGHTA and CDR2 FQGNSA. This CDR3 contains 14 residues. Trimming shortened V by 0 bases and J by 14 bases, and 14 bases separated the two germline ends. In nucleotides, the CDR3 is TGTGCCAGCAGCTTAGCCGGGGCGGTGCAAACCCTCCACTTT. It codes for CASSLAGAVQTLHF.

This clonotype came up many times. CDR3 bases: TGTGCCAGCAGCCAGAACACTAGGGGGGAGACCCAGTACTTC. Encoded protein: CASSQNTRGETQYF. This rearrangement joins TRBV7-2 to TRBJ2-5, with D maybe TRBD1 (6 bases). The germline V gene encodes CDR1 SGHTA and CDR2 FQGNSA. This CDR3 spans 14 amino acids. V was cut by 5 bases and J by 5 bases, with 15 bases left in between.